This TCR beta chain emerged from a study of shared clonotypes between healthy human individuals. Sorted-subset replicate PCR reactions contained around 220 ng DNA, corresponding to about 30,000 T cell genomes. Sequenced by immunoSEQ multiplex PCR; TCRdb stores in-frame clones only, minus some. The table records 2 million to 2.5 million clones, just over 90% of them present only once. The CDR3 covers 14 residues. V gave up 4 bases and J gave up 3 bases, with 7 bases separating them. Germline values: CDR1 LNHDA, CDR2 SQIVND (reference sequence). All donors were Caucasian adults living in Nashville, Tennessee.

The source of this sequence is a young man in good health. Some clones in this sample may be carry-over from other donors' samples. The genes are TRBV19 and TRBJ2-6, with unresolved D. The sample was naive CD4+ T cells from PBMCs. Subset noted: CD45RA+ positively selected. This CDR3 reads CASSKRNGANVLTF. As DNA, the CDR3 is TGTGCCAGTAGTAAACGAAATGGGGCCAACGTCCTGACTTTC.